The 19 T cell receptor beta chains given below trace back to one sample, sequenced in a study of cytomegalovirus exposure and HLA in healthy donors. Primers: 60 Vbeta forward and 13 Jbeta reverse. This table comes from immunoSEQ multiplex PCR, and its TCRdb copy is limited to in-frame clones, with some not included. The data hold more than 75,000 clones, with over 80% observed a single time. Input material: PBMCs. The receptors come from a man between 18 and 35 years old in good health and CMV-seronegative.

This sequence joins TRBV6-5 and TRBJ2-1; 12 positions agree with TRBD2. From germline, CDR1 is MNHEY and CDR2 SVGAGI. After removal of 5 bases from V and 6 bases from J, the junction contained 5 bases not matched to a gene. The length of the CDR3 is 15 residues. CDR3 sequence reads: CASSVTSGSPNEQFF. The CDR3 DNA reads TGTGCCAGCAGTGTGACTAGCGGGAGTCCCAATGAGCAGTTCTTC.

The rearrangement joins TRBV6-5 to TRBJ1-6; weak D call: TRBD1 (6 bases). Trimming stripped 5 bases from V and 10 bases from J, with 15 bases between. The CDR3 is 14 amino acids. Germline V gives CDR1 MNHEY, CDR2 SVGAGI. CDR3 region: CASSRTVLSSPLHF. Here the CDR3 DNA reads TGTGCCAGCAGTCGGACAGTCCTCTCATCACCCCTCCACTTT.

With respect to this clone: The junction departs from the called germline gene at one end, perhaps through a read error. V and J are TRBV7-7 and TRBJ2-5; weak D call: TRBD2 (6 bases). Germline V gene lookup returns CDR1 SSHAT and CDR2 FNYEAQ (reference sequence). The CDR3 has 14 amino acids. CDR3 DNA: TGTGCTAGCAGCTTAGCGGTAGCCGGGGAGACCCAGTACTTC. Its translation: CASSLAVAGETQYF.

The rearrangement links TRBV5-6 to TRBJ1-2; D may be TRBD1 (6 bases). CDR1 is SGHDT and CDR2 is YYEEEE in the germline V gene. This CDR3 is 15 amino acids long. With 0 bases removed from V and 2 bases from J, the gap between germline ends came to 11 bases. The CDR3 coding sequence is TGTGCCAGCAGCTTGGCTCCACAGGGAAACTATGGCTACACCTTC. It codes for CASSLAPQGNYGYTF.

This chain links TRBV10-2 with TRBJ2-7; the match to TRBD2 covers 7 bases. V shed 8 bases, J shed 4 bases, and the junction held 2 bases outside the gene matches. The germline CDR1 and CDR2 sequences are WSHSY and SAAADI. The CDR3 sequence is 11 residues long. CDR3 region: CASGRGYEQYF. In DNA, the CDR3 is TGCGCCAGCGGGAGGGGATACGAGCAGTACTTC.

CDR3 protein: CASSTVAGGIETQYF. As DNA, the CDR3 is TGTGCCAGCAGCACCGTAGCGGGAGGGATAGAGACCCAGTACTTC. V and J are TRBV7-6 and TRBJ2-5; 11 nucleotides match TRBD2. This CDR3 region has 15 residues. Germline values: CDR1 SGHVS, CDR2 FNYEAQ. Losses at the gene ends were 5 bases for V and 4 bases for J; bases not matched to a gene: 6. The full variable domain, its missing parts supplied by reference TRBV7-6 and TRBJ2-5, is GAGVSQSPRYKVTKRGQDVALRCDPISGHVSLYWYRQALGQGPEFLTYFNYEAQQDKSGLPNDRFSAERPEGSISTLTIQRTEQRDSAMYRCASSTVAGGIETQYFGPGTRLLVL.

The CDR3 nucleotides read TGTGCCAGCAGCCCAGGGATAGGGGGACAGGGGGCAGGTGGCTACACCTTC. Amino acid sequence: CASSPGIGGQGAGGYTF. V and J are TRBV9 and TRBJ1-2; 12 bases fit TRBD1. Per germline, CDR1 SGDLS and CDR2 YYNGEE. This CDR3 comprises 17 residues. V was pared by 4 bases and J by 7 bases, with 14 bases of the junction left unmatched.

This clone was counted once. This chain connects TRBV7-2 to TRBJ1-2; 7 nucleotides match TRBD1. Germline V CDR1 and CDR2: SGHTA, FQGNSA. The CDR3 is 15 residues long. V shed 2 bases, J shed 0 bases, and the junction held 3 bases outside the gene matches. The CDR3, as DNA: TGTGCCAGCAGCTTACAGGGGGGAACTAACTATGGCTACACCTTC. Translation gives CASSLQGGTNYGYTF.

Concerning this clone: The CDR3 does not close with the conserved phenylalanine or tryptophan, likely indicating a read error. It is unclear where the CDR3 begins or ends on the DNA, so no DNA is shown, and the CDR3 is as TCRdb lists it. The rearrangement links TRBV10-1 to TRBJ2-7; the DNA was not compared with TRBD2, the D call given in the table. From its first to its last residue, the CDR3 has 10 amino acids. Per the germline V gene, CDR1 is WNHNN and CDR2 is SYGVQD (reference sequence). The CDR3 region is CASSGPARRS.

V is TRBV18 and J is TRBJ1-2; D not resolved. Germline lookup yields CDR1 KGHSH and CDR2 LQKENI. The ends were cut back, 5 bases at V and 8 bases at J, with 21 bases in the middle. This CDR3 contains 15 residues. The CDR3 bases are TGTGCCAGCTCAGGTCCCCCCCGCCCGAGAGGGGGCTACACCTTC. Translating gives CASSGPPRPRGGYTF.

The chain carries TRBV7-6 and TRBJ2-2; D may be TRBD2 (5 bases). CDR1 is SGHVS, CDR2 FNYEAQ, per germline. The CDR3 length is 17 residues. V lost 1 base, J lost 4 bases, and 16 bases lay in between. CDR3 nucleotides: TGTGCCAGCAGCTTAGTCGTTGGCGGGTCGAGCACCGGGGAGCTGTTTTTT. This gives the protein CASSLVVGGSSTGELFF.

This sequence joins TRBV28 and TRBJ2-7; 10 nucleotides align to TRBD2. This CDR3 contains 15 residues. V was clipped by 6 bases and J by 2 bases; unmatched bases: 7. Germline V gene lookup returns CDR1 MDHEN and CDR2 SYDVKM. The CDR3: CASSIPTSGTYEQYF. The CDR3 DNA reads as TGTGCCAGCAGCATCCCAACTAGCGGGACCTACGAGCAGTACTTC.

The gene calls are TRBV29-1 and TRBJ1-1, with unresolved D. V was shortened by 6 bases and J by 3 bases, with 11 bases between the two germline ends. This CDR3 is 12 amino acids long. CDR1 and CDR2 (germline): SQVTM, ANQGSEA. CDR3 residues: CSVTGSDTEAFF. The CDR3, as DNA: TGCAGCGTGACGGGTAGCGACACTGAAGCTTTCTTT.

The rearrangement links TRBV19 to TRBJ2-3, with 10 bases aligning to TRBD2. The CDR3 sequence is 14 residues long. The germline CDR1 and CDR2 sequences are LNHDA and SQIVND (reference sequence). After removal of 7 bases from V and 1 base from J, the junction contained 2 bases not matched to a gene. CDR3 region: CASNLAGGTDTQYF. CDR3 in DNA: TGTGCCAGTAACCTAGCGGGAGGCACAGATACGCAGTATTTT.

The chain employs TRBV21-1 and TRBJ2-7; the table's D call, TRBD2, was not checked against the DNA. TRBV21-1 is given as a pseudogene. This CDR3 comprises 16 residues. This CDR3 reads CASIIDTSGRAYEQYF. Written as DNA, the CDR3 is TGTGCCAGCATCATCGATACTAGCGGGAGGGCCTACGAGCAGTACTTC.

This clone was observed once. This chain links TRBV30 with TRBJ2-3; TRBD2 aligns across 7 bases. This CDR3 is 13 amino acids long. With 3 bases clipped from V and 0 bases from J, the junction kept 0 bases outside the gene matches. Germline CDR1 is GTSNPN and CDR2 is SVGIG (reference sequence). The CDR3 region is CAWRAGSTDTQYF. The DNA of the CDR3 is TGTGCCTGGAGAGCGGGGAGCACAGATACGCAGTATTTT. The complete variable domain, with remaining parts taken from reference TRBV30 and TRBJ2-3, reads SQTIHQWPATLVQPVGSPLSLECTVEGTSNPNLYWYRQAAGRGLQLLFYSVGIGQISSEVPQNLSASRPQDRQFILSSKKLLLSDSGFYLCAWRAGSTDTQYFGPGTRLTVL.

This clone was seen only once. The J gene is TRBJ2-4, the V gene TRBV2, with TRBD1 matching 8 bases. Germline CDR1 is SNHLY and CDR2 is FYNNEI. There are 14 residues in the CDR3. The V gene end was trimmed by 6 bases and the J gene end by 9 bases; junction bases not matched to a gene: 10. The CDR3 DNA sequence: TGTGCCAGCAGACCCTCGACAGGGGTGGGCATTCAGTACTTC. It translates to CASRPSTGVGIQYF. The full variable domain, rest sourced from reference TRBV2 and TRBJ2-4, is EPEVTQTPSHQVTQMGQEVILRCVPISNHLYFYWYRQILGQKVEFLVSFYNNEISEKSEIFDDQFSVERPDGSNFTLKIRSTKLEDSAMYFCASRPSTGVGIQYFGAGTRLSVL.

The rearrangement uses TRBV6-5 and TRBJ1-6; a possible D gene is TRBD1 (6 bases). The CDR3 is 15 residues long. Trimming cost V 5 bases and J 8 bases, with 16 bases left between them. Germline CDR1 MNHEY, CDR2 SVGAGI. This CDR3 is CASSRTRGPDSPLHF. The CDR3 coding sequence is TGTGCCAGCAGTAGAACCAGGGGACCAGATTCACCCCTCCACTTT.

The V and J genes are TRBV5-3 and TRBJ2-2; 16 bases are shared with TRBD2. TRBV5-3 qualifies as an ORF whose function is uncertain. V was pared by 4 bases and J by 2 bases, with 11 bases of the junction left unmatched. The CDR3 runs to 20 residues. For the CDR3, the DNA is TGTGCCAGAAGCCCGGGACTAGCGGGAGGGCCGCTATTTAACACCGGGGAGCTGTTTTTT. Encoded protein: CARSPGLAGGPLFNTGELFF.